This entry concerns a single T cell receptor beta chain. The antigen is not known. The record originates from a study of cytomegalovirus exposure and HLA in healthy donors. Study at large: The same platform used for the approximately 700 first-cohort repertoires was also used for the 90 to 150 validation repertoires, as a later analysis reported. Study outcomes and limitations: Some TCR beta chains (around 160 of them) were listed as cytomegalovirus-associated. The finding came from a later analysis; first-cohort TCR clusters tended to co-occur in the 130 or so validation repertoires.

J was trimmed by 5 bases and V by 5 bases; bases with no gene match: 5. Germline V gene sequence: CDR1 SQVTM, CDR2 ANQGSEA. CDR3 size: 13 residues. Assay: immunoSEQ multiplex PCR; the TCRdb copy retains only in-frame clones and omits some. This table holds 230,000 or so clones, almost 90% found once. It was the roughly 130-subject validation cohort, separate from the approximately 700-subject first cohort, to which the donors belonged. The clonotype originates from a woman younger than 35 in good health and CMV-seronegative. The chain employs TRBV29-1 and TRBJ1-1; 10 positions match TRBD1. Sequenced: PBMCs. The CDR3 DNA is TGCAGCGTTACAAGGGACAGGGGAACTGAAGCTTTCTTT. Translation: CSVTRDRGTEAFF.